One sample yielded the 27 T cell receptor beta chains listed below, sequenced in a study of post-analysis software for immune sequencing data. Whole-study findings and limits: The study found TRBV5-6, TRBV5-1 and TRBV20-1 among four to six TRBV segments more frequent in patients than controls.

Antigen specificity for these receptors is unknown. Unique molecular identifiers tagged the TCR beta cDNA libraries. Via MiXCR, TCRdb re-called the PCR reads, giving one row per CDR3 protein. The sample records around 400,000 distinct CDR3 sequences, approximately 38% being singletons. The specimen sequenced was blood. Receptor source: a girl aged 2-10 years with multiple sclerosis.

This clonotype has only a few counts. CDR3: CASSPGQGREAFF. For the CDR3, the DNA is TGTGCCAGCAGCCCGGGACAGGGGCGGGAAGCTTTCTTT. The rearrangement joins TRBV12-3 or TRBV12-4 to TRBJ1-1; 10 bases match TRBD1. The CDR3 contains 13 residues. The V and J ends lost 6 bases and 8 bases, in that order; junction bases with no gene match: 6.

Turning to this clonotype: One junction end does not reproduce the germline sequence, and a read error may be involved. The V and J genes are TRBV5-1 and TRBJ2-1; TRBD1 is a possible D gene (6 bases). Germline lookup yields CDR1 SGHRS and CDR2 YFSETQ. CDR3 length: 13 amino acids. Written as DNA, the CDR3 is TGCGCCAGCAGCCGGACAGCCGTCAATGAGCAGTTCTTT. Its protein is CASSRTAVNEQFF.

At least ten counts were recorded for this clonotype. In DNA form, the CDR3 reads TGTGCCAGCGGGCTCGCGGGGGGGACCGTCAGGAAGTTCTTC. Translating it yields CASGLAGGTVRKFF. The chain recombines TRBV6-5 with TRBJ2-1, with TRBD2 identical over 9 bases. V shed 8 bases, J shed 14 bases, and the junction held 16 bases outside the gene matches. CDR3 length: 14 residues. Germline lookup yields CDR1 MNHEY and CDR2 SVGAGI.

A few counts support this clonotype. V and J are TRBV5-1 and TRBJ2-3; weak D call: TRBD2 (6 bases). The CDR3 extends over 16 amino acids. Trimming left V 0 bases short and J 2 bases short, with 13 bases between. Germline CDR1 reads SGHRS; CDR2 reads YFSETQ. The chain's CDR3 is CASSLALEGPTDTQYF. CDR3 DNA sequence: TGCGCCAGCAGCTTGGCCTTGGAGGGCCCCACAGATACGCAGTATTTT. The whole variable domain, filled in from reference TRBV5-1 and TRBJ2-3, reads KAGVTQTPRYLIKTRGQQVTLSCSPISGHRSVSWYQQTPGQGLQFLFEYFSETQRNKGNFPGRFSGRQFSNSRSEMNVSTLELGDSALYLCASSLALEGPTDTQYFGPGTRLTVL.

The chain combines TRBV20-1 with TRBJ2-3, with 9 bases aligning to TRBD2. CDR3 length: 16 amino acids. The V gene's germline CDR1 is DFQATT and CDR2 SNEGSKA (reference sequence). V gave up 2 bases and J gave up 4 bases; unmatched junction bases: 10. CDR3 protein: CSARRVAGGPADTQYF. In nucleotides, the CDR3 is TGCAGTGCTAGAAGAGTTGCGGGAGGGCCCGCAGATACGCAGTATTTT.

The rearrangement joins TRBV29-1 to TRBJ1-2; D uncertain. V dropped 3 bases and J dropped 4 bases, with 6 bases sitting between them. Germline lookup yields CDR1 SQVTM and CDR2 ANQGSEA. CDR3 size: 11 residues. DNA of the CDR3: TGCAGCGTTGAGGCGGTCTATGGCTACACCTTC. This encodes CSVEAVYGYTF.

This clonotype was picked up a small number of times. V gene TRBV2 combines with J gene TRBJ2-1, with D perhaps matching TRBD1 (6 bases). V gave up 1 base and J gave up 12 bases, with 16 bases separating them. Germline values: CDR1 SNHLY, CDR2 FYNNEI. This CDR3 spans 14 amino acids. The CDR3, as DNA: TGTGCCAGCAGTGAAGTAGGGGGACGAGGTGTGCAGTTCTTC. Its translation: CASSEVGGRGVQFF. The entire variable domain, with the rest obtained from reference TRBV2 and TRBJ2-1, is as follows: EPEVTQTPSHQVTQMGQEVILRCVPISNHLYFYWYRQILGQKVEFLVSFYNNEISEKSEIFDDQFSVERPDGSNFTLKIRSTKLEDSAMYFCASSEVGGRGVQFFGPGTRLTVL.

The chain has TRBV3-1 and TRBJ2-1; D might be TRBD1 (6 bases). V was cut by 6 bases and J by 12 bases, with 18 bases left in between. The CDR3 covers 13 residues. Germline CDR1 and CDR2: LGHDT and YNNKEL (reference sequence). The CDR3 nucleotides read TGTGCCAGCAGTCAGAACAGGGAAGGGGGGCAGTTCTTC. The encoded protein is CASSQNREGGQFF.

In DNA form, the CDR3 reads TGTGCCAGCACCCTCGGGACAGGGTCCTACGAGCAGTACTTC. It translates to CASTLGTGSYEQYF. J is TRBJ2-7 and V is TRBV28, with 9 bases lining up with TRBD1. There are 14 residues in the CDR3. Unmatched junction bases numbered 5, after V lost 7 bases and J lost 1 base. The germline V gene encodes CDR1 MDHEN and CDR2 SYDVKM. The complete variable domain, with remaining parts taken from reference TRBV28 and TRBJ2-7, reads DVKVTQSSRYLVKRTGEKVFLECVQDMDHENMFWYRQDPGLGLRLIYFSYDVKMKEKGDIPEGYSVSREKKERFSLILESASTNQTSMYLCASTLGTGSYEQYFGPGTRLTVT.

The V gene is TRBV27, the J gene TRBJ2-7, with D maybe TRBD1 (6 bases). Germline V CDR1 and CDR2: MNHEY, SMNVEV (reference sequence). The CDR3 contains 14 residues. Trimming stripped 5 bases from V and 3 bases from J, with 14 bases between. The CDR3 DNA reads as TGTGCCAGCAGTACACAAGACAGGTTCTACGAGCAGTACTTC. This encodes CASSTQDRFYEQYF.

This clonotype was counted between two and nine times. J is TRBJ1-2 and V is TRBV6-2 or TRBV6-3, with unresolved D. This CDR3 is built from 14 residues. V lost 7 bases to trimming and J lost 8 bases, with 20 bases between them. The germline gives CDR1 MNHEY, CDR2 SVGEGT. DNA of the CDR3: TGTGCCAGCACCTTAAGACCCGAGTTCGGGGGCTACACCTTC. It encodes CASTLRPEFGGYTF.

This clonotype was seen a few times. The chain couples TRBV12-3 or TRBV12-4 to TRBJ2-1; tentative D call: TRBD2 (6 bases). Trimming removed 2 bases from V and 9 bases from J, with 14 bases in between. The CDR3 is 14 amino acids. CDR3: CASSLWASSGEQFF. DNA for the CDR3: TGTGCCAGCAGTTTATGGGCTAGTAGCGGTGAGCAGTTCTTC.

About this clonotype: One junction end does not reproduce the germline sequence, and a read error may be involved. This rearrangement joins TRBV27 to TRBJ2-1; no clear D gene. The CDR3 is 12 amino acids. CDR1 and CDR2 (germline): MNHEY, SMNVEV (reference sequence). CDR3 DNA: TGTGCCGGCAGTTCGTATTACAATGAGCAGTTCTTC. It yields the protein CAGSSYYNEQFF.

DNA of the CDR3: TGTGCCAGCAGCTTGATAGGGGGTACCTACGAGCAGTACTTC. It specifies CASSLIGGTYEQYF. The rearrangement joins TRBV5-6 to TRBJ2-7, with D maybe TRBD1 (6 bases). The CDR3 covers 14 residues. The germline V gene has CDR1 SGHDT and CDR2 YYEEEE. The V and J ends lost 1 base and 2 bases respectively, with 10 bases between them.

This CDR3 is CASSLTRGEDTQYF. CDR3 DNA sequence: TGTGCCAGCAGTTTAACCCGGGGGGAAGATACGCAGTATTTT. The chain uses TRBV12-3 or TRBV12-4 and TRBJ2-3; 7 nucleotides agree with TRBD2. The J segment lost 5 bases and the V segment lost 2 bases, leaving 4 bases of the junction unmatched. The CDR3 is 14 residues long.

This clonotype was counted a few times. The chain is built from TRBV12-3 or TRBV12-4 and TRBJ1-5, with D maybe TRBD1 (6 bases). V lost 2 bases and J 0 bases, leaving 17 bases between the germline ends. This CDR3 has 18 residues. DNA of the CDR3: TGTGCCAGCAGTTTAAGGGGGGGCAGAGGTATTAGCAATCAGCCCCAGCATTTT. Its protein product is CASSLRGGRGISNQPQHF.

This rearrangement joins TRBV7-9 to TRBJ1-1; TRBD1 agrees at 7 bases. The V gene's germline CDR1 is SEHNR and CDR2 FQNEAQ (reference sequence). V shed 1 base and J 5 bases; nucleotides not matched to a gene: 10. The CDR3 totals 16 residues. DNA for the CDR3: TGTGCCAGCAGCTTAGTCTCCCACAGGGGAGGGACTGAAGCTTTCTTT. This codes for CASSLVSHRGGTEAFF.

This chain uses TRBV7-6 with TRBJ2-5; D could derive from TRBD1 or TRBD2 (5 bases each). The germline gives CDR1 SGHVS, CDR2 FNYEAQ. V shed 3 bases and J shed 11 bases, with 10 bases lying between them. The CDR3 runs to 11 residues. DNA of the CDR3: TGTGCCAGCAGCTTGGGGACGGAGCAGTACTTC. This encodes CASSLGTEQYF.

This sequence joins TRBV7-9 and TRBJ1-2; D uncertain. V lost 5 bases and J lost 2, with 9 bases in between. CDR3 length: 13 amino acids. Per germline, CDR1 SEHNR and CDR2 FQNEAQ (reference sequence). For the CDR3, the DNA is TGTGCCAGCAGCCCACACGAGAACTATGGCTACACCTTC. Residues: CASSPHENYGYTF.

V is TRBV29-1 and J is TRBJ1-1; no definite D call. CDR1 is SQVTM, CDR2 ANQGSEA, per germline. V was shortened by 4 bases and J by 1 base, with 7 bases between the two germline ends. The CDR3 runs 12 residues. The CDR3 DNA is TGCAGCGTTGCTCCCGCGAACACTGAAGCTTTCTTT. This translates into CSVAPANTEAFF.

V gene TRBV7-8 combines with J gene TRBJ2-3; 9 bases are a match to TRBD1. CDR3 length: 15 amino acids. The germline CDR1 and CDR2 sequences are SGHVS and FQNEAQ. Trimming at V came to 5 bases and at J to 2 bases, leaving 5 bases not matched to a gene. CDR3 sequence reads: CASSDWDRDTDTQYF. CDR3 nucleotide sequence: TGTGCCAGCAGCGATTGGGACAGGGACACAGATACGCAGTATTTT.

The V call is TRBV28, the J call TRBJ2-1; the match to TRBD2 covers 13 bases. Germline lookup yields CDR1 MDHEN and CDR2 SYDVKM. This CDR3 region has 17 residues. After removal of 3 bases from V and 7 bases from J, the junction contained 9 bases not matched to a gene. CDR3 DNA sequence: TGTGCCAGCAGTTTTGGACTAGCGGGAGATCAACGGAATGAGCAGTTCTTC. This gives the protein CASSFGLAGDQRNEQFF. The full variable domain, with the rest looked up from reference TRBV28 and TRBJ2-1, is DVKVTQSSRYLVKRTGEKVFLECVQDMDHENMFWYRQDPGLGLRLIYFSYDVKMKEKGDIPEGYSVSREKKERFSLILESASTNQTSMYLCASSFGLAGDQRNEQFFGPGTRLTVL.

The table lists this clonotype with a few counts. The J gene is TRBJ2-4, the V gene TRBV6-2 or TRBV6-3; 10 bases fit TRBD1. Germline trimming cut 5 bases from V and 3 bases from J; bases unmatched to any gene: 4. Germline values: CDR1 MNHEY, CDR2 SVGEGT. This CDR3 is built from 15 residues. CDR3 region: CASSTWDRGKNIQYF. DNA of the CDR3: TGTGCCAGCAGTACTTGGGACAGGGGCAAAAACATTCAGTACTTC.

The chain couples TRBV29-1 to TRBJ2-7; 8 bases align to TRBD1. The CDR3 spans 14 residues. The germline CDR1 and CDR2 sequences are SQVTM and ANQGSEA. Trimming took 3 bases from V and 2 from J; bases not matched to a gene: 6. For the CDR3, the DNA is TGCAGCGTTGAGGCAGGGGGCGAAACCTACGAGCAGTACTTC. Amino acids: CSVEAGGETYEQYF.

This clonotype was detected only once. The chain uses TRBV28 and TRBJ1-2; D perhaps matches TRBD1 (5 bases). CDR3 length: 14 amino acids. Between the trimmed V and J ends, which lost 6 bases and 0 bases, there was a span of 11 bases. CDR1 and CDR2 from the germline V gene are MDHEN and SYDVKM. CDR3 bases: TGTGCCAGCAGATGGGGCGTCACTAACTATGGCTACACCTTC. Residues: CASRWGVTNYGYTF.

The rearrangement links TRBV28 to TRBJ2-7; tentative D call: TRBD1 (7 bases). This CDR3 has 16 amino acids. Germline V CDR1 and CDR2: MDHEN, SYDVKM. V lost 8 bases and J 0 bases, leaving 20 bases between the germline ends. CDR3 sequence reads: CASQTGGQQISYEQYF. CDR3 coding DNA: TGTGCCAGCCAGACCGGGGGACAGCAGATCTCCTACGAGCAGTACTTC.

This clonotype was counted between two and nine times. V gene TRBV20-1 combines with J gene TRBJ2-7, with D tentatively TRBD2 (6 bases). The CDR3 runs 14 residues. CDR1 and CDR2 from the germline V gene are DFQATT and SNEGSKA (reference sequence). The ends were cut back, 0 bases at V and 3 bases at J, with 12 bases in the middle. The CDR3 here is CSARDRLGLYEQYF. The CDR3 DNA follows: TGCAGTGCTAGAGACCGACTAGGACTCTACGAGCAGTACTTC.